This is a list of T cell receptor beta chains from one sample in a study of CD8 T cells in cerebrospinal fluid in Alzheimer's disease. TCRdb reprocessed the 10x single-cell sequencing reads, keeping one entry per CDR3 protein, no DNA. Recorded here are some 1,400 distinct CDR3 sequences; the top ten clones represent 5% to 7%. Sequenced input: cerebrospinal fluid. Receptors were obtained from a human donor with Alzheimer's disease. Each CDR3 is given with its conserved first and last residue. The order of the fields is J gene, clone size, V gene, CDR3 protein. Clone size is given for some rows only: seen once, a few or many times, or a class if the clone is expanded.

TRBJ2-5,large,TRBV3-1,CASDYGGAETQYF
TRBJ2-5,large,TRBV7-6,CASSRNQETQYF
TRBJ1-2,medium-sized,TRBV6-1,CASTRDSYGYTF
TRBJ2-6,medium-sized,TRBV3-1,CASSRQSSSGANVLTF
TRBJ1-4,medium-sized,TRBV18,CASSTATNEKLFF
TRBJ2-1,medium-sized,TRBV7-2,CASSLVGSGGYYNEQFF
TRBJ2-1,medium-sized,TRBV27,CASSPLPGEQFF
TRBJ1-1,medium-sized,TRBV29-1,CSGWDGREAFF
TRBJ1-4,medium-sized,TRBV9,CASSAEGDPEKLFF
TRBJ1-1,medium-sized,TRBV12-3/TRBV12-4,CASTLESVEAFF
TRBJ2-5,.,TRBV10-2,CASSDRPGTQYF
TRBJ1-2,medium-sized,TRBV2,CASSRTGGNGYTF
TRBJ2-1,large,TRBV28,CASSLGASSYNEQFF
TRBJ2-7,large,TRBV20-1,CSASPSTPREQYF
TRBJ2-1,.,TRBV20-1,CSAGWTGGSGEQFF
TRBJ2-7,medium-sized,TRBV9,CASSVDRGHSEQYF
TRBJ1-1,large,TRBV6-1,CASSYVDTEAFF
TRBJ1-4,.,TRBV10-3,CAIRPGQGDEKLFF
TRBJ2-3,medium-sized,TRBV9,CASSLSGRGGTDTQYF
TRBJ1-1,large,TRBV10-3,CAISGQGWSTEAFF
TRBJ1-6,medium-sized,TRBV18,CASSRTGGRSPLHF
TRBJ1-3,medium-sized,TRBV7-9,CASSILSGNTIYF
TRBJ1-6,large,TRBV3-1,CASSHQSAGYNSPLHF
TRBJ2-1,large,TRBV12-3/TRBV12-4,CASSFSGAYNEQFF
TRBJ1-5,medium-sized,TRBV18,CASSLGGDGNQPQHF
TRBJ2-7,medium-sized,TRBV5-4,CASSLANSREQYF
TRBJ2-1,medium-sized,TRBV5-4,CASGTLMNREQFF
TRBJ2-2,medium-sized,TRBV7-9,CASSPGLAGVTGELFF
TRBJ2-1,large,TRBV11-2,CASSLEASGGNEQFF
TRBJ2-5,medium-sized,TRBV27,CASSLGLAETQYF
TRBJ1-2,large,TRBV29-1,CSVVQGARVDGYTF
TRBJ1-1,medium-sized,TRBV19,CASSIPAEVGAFF
TRBJ1-6,.,TRBV3-1,CASSQRGGGRHSYNSPLHF
TRBJ1-4,medium-sized,TRBV5-1,CASSEQGANEKLFF
TRBJ2-5,medium-sized,TRBV7-6,CASSLGASGGARLETQYF
TRBJ1-2,medium-sized,TRBV6-1,CASSDPGQGGGYGYTF
TRBJ2-1,medium-sized,TRBV27,CASSSGVLKFF
TRBJ2-3,medium-sized,TRBV5-1,CASSYDTSTDTQYF
TRBJ1-3,medium-sized,TRBV27,CASRPNAVGGSNTIYF
TRBJ1-2,medium-sized,TRBV24-1,CATSDEQGDGYTF
TRBJ2-1,medium-sized,TRBV2,CASQGQDRYNEQFF
TRBJ2-7,medium-sized,TRBV29-1,CSVSGAGGYEQYF
TRBJ2-1,large,TRBV29-1,CSVYVYNEQFF
TRBJ2-7,large,TRBV5-5,CASSSRGQGIEQYF
TRBJ1-2,medium-sized,TRBV7-8,CASSPPEPTNYGYTF
TRBJ1-1,medium-sized,TRBV19,CASSIWEGTEAFF
TRBJ1-1,.,TRBV20-1,CSATGQMNTEAFF
TRBJ2-6,medium-sized,TRBV4-2,CASSQESLLTEANVLTF
TRBJ1-1,medium-sized,TRBV10-3,CAISGRTGRSTEAFF
TRBJ2-5,large,TRBV5-1,CASSLVKASGQETQYF
TRBJ1-2,medium-sized,TRBV9,CASSVALGGLANYGYTF
TRBJ2-3,medium-sized,TRBV7-2,CASSQTSGGWDTQYF